These 23 T cell receptor beta chains were all obtained from the same sample, sequenced in a study of molecular identifiers for immune sequencing clone quantification. Each CDR3 protein is one row after TCRdb ran MiXCR on the PCR reads. The table has roughly 320,000 distinct CDR3 sequences, 24% seen once. Sequencing was performed on naive CD8+ T cells from blood, with Jurkat cell RNA spiked in. The sample's subset: FACS-sorted CD8+CD4-CCR7+CD45RA+ naive T cells. The receptors come from a human donor in good health. Some libraries in this study had Jurkat cell RNA spiked in.

The chain links TRBV7-6 to TRBJ2-2; 10 bases map to TRBD1. This CDR3 has 17 amino acids. The germline V gene has CDR1 SGHVS and CDR2 FNYEAQ. The ends lost 1 base at V and 7 bases at J; junction bases unmatched: 9. The CDR3 sequence is CASSLDPGQGSGGELFF. For the CDR3, the DNA is TGTGCCAGCAGCTTAGATCCGGGACAGGGGTCAGGCGGGGAGCTGTTTTTT.

Comments on this clonotype: At one end, the junction sequence differs from germline, possibly due to a read error. The chain joins TRBV28 to TRBJ2-4; either TRBD1 or TRBD2 may fit D (6 bases each). The CDR3 has 18 amino acids. Looked up from germline, CDR1 is MDHEN and CDR2 is SYDVKM. CDR3 sequence reads: CASSYKYREVGAKNTQYF. The CDR3 region has the DNA TGTGCCAGCAGTTATAAATACAGGGAGGTCGGGGCCAAAAACACTCAGTACTTC. The full variable domain, completed using reference TRBV28 and TRBJ2-4, is DVKVTQSSRYLVKRTGEKVFLECVQDMDHENMFWYRQDPGLGLRLIYFSYDVKMKEKGDIPEGYSVSREKKERFSLILESASTNQTSMYLCASSYKYREVGAKNTQYFGAGTRLSVL.

The chain uses TRBV7-9 and TRBJ2-3; possible D gene TRBD2, 6 bases. Trimming took off 7 bases at V and 6 bases at J, with 29 bases between the two ends. CDR1 and CDR2 from the germline V gene are SEHNR and FQNEAQ (reference sequence). The length of the CDR3 is 18 residues. The chain's CDR3 is CASIIPLTTDPAGDTQYF. For the CDR3, the DNA is TGTGCCAGCATCATCCCGCTAACGACAGACCCTGCGGGGGATACGCAGTATTTT. Variable domain in full (rest from reference TRBV7-9 and TRBJ2-3): DTGVSQNPRHKITKRGQNVTFRCDPISEHNRLYWYRQTLGQGPEFLTYFQNEAQLEKSRLLSDRFSAERPKGSFSTLEIQRTEQGDSAMYLCASIIPLTTDPAGDTQYFGPGTRLTVL.

This chain connects TRBV13 to TRBJ2-2; D gene uncertain. Trimming left V 5 bases short and J 3 bases short, with 13 bases between. The CDR3 covers 15 residues. Germline V gene sequence: CDR1 PRHDT, CDR2 FYEKMQ (reference sequence). CDR3 sequence: CASSISWADTGELFF. The CDR3 bases are TGTGCCAGCAGCATTAGCTGGGCGGACACCGGGGAGCTGTTTTTT.

The table lists this clonotype with many counts. J is TRBJ2-3 and V is TRBV9; D is unclear. CDR3 length equals 17 residues. CDR1 SGDLS and CDR2 YYNGEE come from the germline V gene. Between the trimmed V and J ends, which lost 0 bases and 0 bases, there was a span of 14 bases. The CDR3 loop is CASSVESKVTSTDTQYF. For the CDR3, the DNA is TGTGCCAGCAGCGTAGAATCGAAGGTTACCAGCACAGATACGCAGTATTTT.

This clonotype was picked up a small number of times. This chain links TRBV6-2 or TRBV6-3 with TRBJ2-7; TRBD2 matches 7 bases. Losses at the gene ends were 0 bases for V and 3 bases for J; bases not matched to a gene: 8. This CDR3 is built from 16 residues. Germline assignment: CDR1 MNHEY and CDR2 SVGEGT. The CDR3 loop reads CASSYSERGGVYEQYF. CDR3 DNA sequence: TGTGCCAGCAGTTACTCGGAGCGGGGTGGAGTCTACGAGCAGTACTTC.

This clonotype was seen at least ten times. The chain combines TRBV5-4 with TRBJ2-1; 8 bases fit TRBD2. This CDR3 has 15 amino acids. J gave up 9 bases and V 0 bases, and 8 bases lay outside the gene matches. Germline CDR1 SGHNT, CDR2 YYREEE (reference sequence). The CDR3 protein is CASSLVAGGVGEQFF. The CDR3 DNA is TGTGCCAGCAGCTTGGTGGCGGGGGGAGTCGGTGAGCAGTTCTTC.

This clonotype came up many times. The V gene is TRBV11-2, the J gene TRBJ2-5; tentative D call: TRBD1 (6 bases). Between the trimmed V and J ends, which lost 5 bases and 4 bases, there was a span of 14 bases. Per germline, CDR1 SGHAT and CDR2 FQNNGV. The CDR3 length is 14 residues. The DNA of the CDR3 is TGTGCCAGCAGCCCCGAAGCAGGGGCAGAGACCCAGTACTTC. Its translation is CASSPEAGAETQYF.

This clonotype occurred many times. The chain couples TRBV2 to TRBJ1-2; D uncertain. V was clipped by 4 bases and J by 0 bases, with 12 bases between them. The germline gives CDR1 SNHLY, CDR2 FYNNEI. This CDR3 spans 15 amino acids. The DNA of the CDR3 is TGTGCCAGCAGTGGGCAGCTTGATCCTAACTATGGCTACACCTTC. Its protein product is CASSGQLDPNYGYTF.

Concerning this clonotype: This may arise from a read error, as a much more abundant clone is one base away. This sequence joins TRBV14 and TRBJ2-7, with 7 bases lining up with TRBD2. The CDR3 runs 16 residues. Germline lookup yields CDR1 SGHDN and CDR2 FVKESK. The V gene end was trimmed by 0 bases and the J gene end by 4 bases; junction bases not matched to a gene: 9. CDR3 in amino acids: CASSQDMSAGLYEQYF. CDR3 coding DNA: TGTGCCAGCAGCCAAGATATGTCAGCGGGATTATACGAGCAGTACTTC.

This clonotype was seen a handful of times. V usage is TRBV6-2 or TRBV6-3 and J usage is TRBJ1-1; D unresolved. The germline V gene encodes CDR1 MNHEY and CDR2 SVGEGT. With 2 bases removed from V and 7 bases from J, the gap between germline ends came to 14 bases. The CDR3 covers 14 residues. CDR3 sequence (DNA): TGTGCCAGCAGTTACCCGAATGCGATCGATGAAGCTTTCTTT. Its protein product is CASSYPNAIDEAFF.

This clonotype appeared many times. The V gene is TRBV19, the J gene TRBJ2-7; D is undetermined. Trimming removed 5 bases from V and 4 bases from J, with 12 bases in between. The CDR3 length is 13 residues. Germline CDR1 and CDR2: LNHDA and SQIVND (reference sequence). DNA for the CDR3: TGTGCCAGTAGTCCGGCCGAGCTTTACGAGCAGTACTTC. This encodes CASSPAELYEQYF.

This clonotype has ten or more counts. The CDR3 nucleotides are TGTGCCAGCAGTATGAACACCGGGGAGCTGTTTTTT. Translated, it gives CASSMNTGELFF. The rearrangement links TRBV27 to TRBJ2-2; D is unresolved. V was pared by 5 bases and J by 1 base, with 2 bases between. Germline loops: CDR1 MNHEY, CDR2 SMNVEV (reference sequence). CDR3 size: 12 residues.

This clonotype was counted between two and nine times. The chain couples TRBV6-2 or TRBV6-3 to TRBJ1-2, with D perhaps matching TRBD1 (5 bases). This CDR3 region has 15 residues. Trimming shortened V by 0 bases and J by 3 bases, and 11 bases separated the two germline ends. CDR1 MNHEY and CDR2 SVGEGT come from the germline V gene. The CDR3 loop reads CASSYSPGLDYGYTF. The DNA of the CDR3 is TGTGCCAGCAGTTACTCCCCAGGGCTGGACTATGGCTACACCTTC.

There are many counts of this clonotype. This rearrangement joins TRBV7-9 to TRBJ1-1, with D maybe TRBD1 (6 bases). CDR3 length: 18 amino acids. Trimming pared 5 bases from V and 4 bases from J, leaving 26 bases between. Germline V gives CDR1 SEHNR, CDR2 FQNEAQ (reference sequence). DNA for the CDR3: TGTGCCAGCAGCCTTCTAGACCGCGGGGCCAGGGGTGGCACTGAAGCTTTCTTT. This sequence encodes CASSLLDRGARGGTEAFF.

Points on this clonotype: With a much larger clone just one base away, this may be a read error. This sequence joins TRBV28 and TRBJ2-7; TRBD2 matches 11 bases. V gave up 8 bases and J gave up 3 bases; unmatched junction bases: 9. This CDR3 has 15 amino acids. Germline CDR1 reads MDHEN; CDR2 reads SYDVKM. In DNA, the CDR3 is TGTGCCAGCGGTAACTCCCTAGCGGGAGGCTACGAGCAGTACTTC. It codes for CASGNSLAGGYEQYF.

This clonotype was observed a few times. The chain combines TRBV11-2 with TRBJ2-1; D perhaps matches TRBD1 (6 bases). CDR3 length equals 17 residues. Germline assignment: CDR1 SGHAT and CDR2 FQNNGV. Trimming removed 6 bases at V and 0 bases at J, with 18 bases between. This CDR3 is CASSLQGLLSSYNEQFF. CDR3 bases: TGTGCCAGCAGTTTGCAGGGGCTCCTTAGCTCCTACAATGAGCAGTTCTTC.

This clonotype was counted many times. V is TRBV9 and J is TRBJ1-5, with D possibly being TRBD1 (5 bases). Per the germline V gene, CDR1 is SGDLS and CDR2 is YYNGEE. The CDR3 spans 15 residues. V was shortened by 5 bases and J by 6 bases, with 18 bases between the two germline ends. In DNA, the CDR3 is TGTGCCAGCAGTCTCTCAGGGTTGGTCTCTCAGCCCCAGCATTTT. Amino acid sequence: CASSLSGLVSQPQHF.

CDR3 loop: CASSRDSGGDLTSTDTQYF. The CDR3, as DNA: TGTGCCAGCAGCAGAGATAGCGGGGGGGATTTAACTAGCACAGATACGCAGTATTTT. V gene TRBV5-3 combines with J gene TRBJ2-3; 11 nucleotides match TRBD2. TRBV5-3 is classed as an ORF, of uncertain function. The junction had 17 bases not matched to a gene; V was cut back by 8 bases and J by 0 bases. CDR3 length: 19 residues.

V usage is TRBV20-1 and J usage is TRBJ1-3; D ambiguous. Looked up from germline, CDR1 is DFQATT and CDR2 is SNEGSKA (reference sequence). V lost 0 bases and J 0 bases, leaving 12 bases between the germline ends. CDR3 length: 16 amino acids. CDR3 nucleotide sequence: TGCAGTGCTAGAGATTGGGATCCGAACTCTGGAAACACCATATATTTT. The encoded protein is CSARDWDPNSGNTIYF.

As for this clonotype: A junction boundary mismatches the germline segment, possibly from a read error. The chain uses TRBV19 and TRBJ1-2; a weak D match, TRBD1 (6 bases). The CDR3 loop spans 16 amino acids. CDR1 is LNHDA and CDR2 is SQIVND in the germline V gene (reference sequence). The CDR3 sequence is CAGRTGTRTAERGYTF. CDR3 nucleotide sequence: TGTGCCGGTAGGACCGGGACAAGGACGGCGGAGCGTGGCTACACCTTC.

In this sample, this clonotype turned up many times. This chain joins TRBV29-1 and TRBJ2-5; no clear D gene. Germline-derived CDR1 and CDR2 are SQVTM and ANQGSEA. Trimming removed 4 bases at V and 0 bases at J, with 6 bases between. This CDR3 comprises 12 residues. The CDR3 loop reads CSVVGDQETQYF. The CDR3 region has the DNA TGCAGCGTTGTAGGTGACCAAGAGACCCAGTACTTC.

The chain is built from TRBV4-1 and TRBJ1-5, with a possible D match to TRBD1 (6 bases). V lost 4 bases to trimming and J lost 6 bases, with 16 bases between them. The CDR3 is 15 residues long. Germline V gene data show CDR1 as MGHRA and CDR2 as YSYEKL. The CDR3, as DNA: TGCGCCAGCAGCCGAGAAGCCAGGGGCGGTCAGCCCCAGCATTTT. This encodes CASSREARGGQPQHF.